This T cell receptor beta chain was identified during a study of cytomegalovirus exposure and HLA in healthy donors. Study results and caveats: Earlier findings revealed that most TCR beta V segments proved productive either about 90% or about 30% of the time. Through in vitro validation, three CMV-associated chains were shown to be specific for CMV antigens. Cytomegalovirus-associated TCR beta chains were listed, numbering roughly 150.

The PCR contained 60 Vbeta and 13 Jbeta primers. Sequencing used immunoSEQ multiplex PCR; TCRdb keeps in-frame clones, though not all of them. The sample comprises approximately 190,000 clones, about 12% of which are singletons, and approximately 8.3% rests with the top ten. This clone has only a few counts. Its antigen is still unknown. The sequencing input was PBMCs. This clonotype originated in a man aged 45-65 years in good health and CMV-seropositive.

CDR3 in amino acids: CASSLIGGSYEQYF. The CDR3 region has the DNA TGTGCCAGCAGTTTGATCGGGGGCTCCTACGAGCAGTACTTC. This chain joins TRBV27 and TRBJ2-7; possible D gene TRBD2, 6 bases. CDR3 length: 14 amino acids. V was trimmed by 3 bases and J by 0 bases, leaving 9 bases between them. The germline CDR1 and CDR2 sequences are MNHEY and SMNVEV (reference sequence).